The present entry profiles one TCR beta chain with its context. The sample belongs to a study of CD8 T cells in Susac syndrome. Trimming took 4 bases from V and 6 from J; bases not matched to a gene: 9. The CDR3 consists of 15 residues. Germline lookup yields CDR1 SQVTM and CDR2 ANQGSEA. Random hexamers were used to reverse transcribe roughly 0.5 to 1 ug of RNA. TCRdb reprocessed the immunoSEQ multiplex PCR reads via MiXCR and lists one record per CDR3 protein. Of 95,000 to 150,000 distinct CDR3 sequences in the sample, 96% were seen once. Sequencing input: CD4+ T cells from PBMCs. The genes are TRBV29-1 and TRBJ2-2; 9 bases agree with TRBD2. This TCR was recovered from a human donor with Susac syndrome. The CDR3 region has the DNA TGCAGCGTTGGGCGGGGGGGGTCTGGCGCCGGGGAGCTGTTTTTT. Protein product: CSVGRGGSGAGELFF.